Described below is a single T cell receptor (beta chain) sequence and its context. What it binds is unknown. TCRdb processed the 5' RACE reads anew with MiXCR; each CDR3 protein has one entry. The data hold roughly 300,000 distinct CDR3 sequences, with 8% to 9% observed a single time. V lost 3 bases and J 5 bases, leaving 23 bases between the germline ends. The germline gives CDR1 SGHKS, CDR2 YYEKEE (reference sequence). The CDR3 sequence is 17 residues long. This sample was included in a study of T-cell memory formation after mild COVID-19. About the research overall: Clusters of TCRs were largely donor specific. Study-level points and caveats: Researchers report contracting CD4+ clones mostly in CM and EM, with CD8+ clones in EMRA. A second wave expanding day 15 to 37 was CD4+-biased; contracting clones were balanced.

The clonotype originates from a man aged 18 to 29 who had mild COVID-19 (a few samples of this study predate the infection). Cell type and time point are not known. Material for sequencing was PBMCs or a T cell subset sorted from them (not recorded which). This chain uses TRBV5-5 with TRBJ2-5, with D perhaps matching TRBD2 (5 bases). The CDR3 nucleotides read TGTGCCAGCAGCTGGGCTGGGGTCGGAACACGCGGGGAGACCCAGTACTTC. Its protein is CASSWAGVGTRGETQYF.